The following is a T cell receptor beta chain sequence with its context. Data came from immunoSEQ multiplex PCR; TCRdb stores just in-frame clones and leaves some out. This table has some 80,000 clones, about 85% appearing once. Indicated time point: pretreatment peripheral blood. Patients were diagnosed with urothelial carcinoma, either locally advanced or metastatic. V shed 4 bases, J shed 8 bases, and the junction held 9 bases outside the gene matches. The CDR3 length is 14 residues. Germline CDR1 and CDR2: SGHNT and YYREEE (reference sequence). The data were obtained in a study of PD-L1 blockade in urothelial cancer. The wider study: About 90% of the 29 patients comprised males who had bladder-origin urothelial cancer. Patients' histories included 0 to 3 prior chemotherapy regimens.

V gene TRBV5-4 combines with J gene TRBJ2-3; TRBD2 matches 8 bases. Sequencing was performed on PBMCs, taken around atezolizumab (anti-PD-L1) treatment. The clonotype was recovered from a man aged 40-55 years with urothelial cancer. The CDR3 DNA is TGTGCCAGCAGCCGTACGGGGGGGCTGGGTACGCAGTATTTT. Translation: CASSRTGGLGTQYF.